A single TCR beta chain is shown here with its context. Libraries were prepared by immunoSEQ multiplex PCR; TCRdb keeps only in-frame clonotypes and omits some of them. The sample shows over 25,000 clones, 81% of them seen only once. The data belong to a study of STAT5B mutations in CD4+ large granular lymphocyte leukemia. The ends were cut back, 0 bases at V and 3 bases at J, with 6 bases in the middle. Per germline, CDR1 MGHRA and CDR2 YSYEKL. This CDR3 has 13 amino acids. This chain links TRBV4-1 with TRBJ2-7; D unresolved. Sequenced: CD4+ T cells from blood buffy coats. This TCR was recovered from a human donor in good health. The CDR3 is CASSQDPYYEQYF. In nucleotides, the CDR3 is TGCGCCAGCAGCCAAGATCCTTACTACGAGCAGTACTTC.